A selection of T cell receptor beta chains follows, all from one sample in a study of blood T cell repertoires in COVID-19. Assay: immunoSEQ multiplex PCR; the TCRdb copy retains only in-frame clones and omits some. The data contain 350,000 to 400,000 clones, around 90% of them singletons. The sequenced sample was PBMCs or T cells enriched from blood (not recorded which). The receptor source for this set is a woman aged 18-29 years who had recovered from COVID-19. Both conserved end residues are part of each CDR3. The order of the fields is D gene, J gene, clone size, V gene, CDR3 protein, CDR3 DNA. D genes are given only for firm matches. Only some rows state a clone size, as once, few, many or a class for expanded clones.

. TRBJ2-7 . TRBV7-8 CASSLQEEQYF TGTGCCAGCAGCTTACAAGAGGAGCAGTACTTC
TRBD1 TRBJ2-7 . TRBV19 CASSISGQGSYEQYF TGTGCCAGTAGTATTAGCGGACAGGGATCCTACGAGCAGTACTTC
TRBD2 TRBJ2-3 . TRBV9 CASSVEGESGGSTDTQYF TGTGCCAGCAGCGTTGAGGGGGAGAGCGGGGGAAGCACAGATACGCAGTATTTT
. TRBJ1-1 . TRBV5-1 CASSLDRWENTEAFF TGCGCCAGCAGCTTAGACAGGTGGGAGAACACTGAAGCTTTCTTT
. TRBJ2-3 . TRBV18 CASSPPQGGGTDTQYF TGTGCCAGCTCACCGCCGCAGGGAGGAGGGACAGATACGCAGTATTTT
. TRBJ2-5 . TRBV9 CASSFRSQETQYF TGTGCCAGCAGCTTTCGGAGCCAAGAGACCCAGTACTTC
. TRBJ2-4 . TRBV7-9 CASTRLFNRDLAKNIQYF TGTGCCAGCACCCGCCTCTTCAACAGGGATTTAGCCAAAAACATTCAGTACTTC
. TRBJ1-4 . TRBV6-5 CASSYRGHPPNEKLFF TGTGCCAGCAGTTACCGCGGACACCCCCCCAATGAAAAACTGTTTTTT
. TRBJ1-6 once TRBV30 CAWSRGAPGGSPLHF TGTGCCTGGAGTCGGGGGGCCCCTGGGGGTTCACCCCTCCACTTT
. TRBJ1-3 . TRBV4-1 CASSQEAGETSGNTIYF TGCGCCAGCAGCCAAGAGGCCGGAGAAACCTCTGGAAACACCATATATTTT
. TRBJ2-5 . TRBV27 CAGNRVGWQETQYF TGTGCCGGGAACAGGGTGGGGTGGCAAGAGACCCAGTACTTC
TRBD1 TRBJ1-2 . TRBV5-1 CASSLAGTGDVLYGYTF TGCGCCAGCAGCTTGGCCGGGACAGGGGACGTCTTATATGGCTACACCTTC
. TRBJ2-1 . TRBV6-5 CASSYSQGSHEQFF TGTGCCAGCAGTTACTCTCAGGGATCCCATGAGCAGTTCTTC
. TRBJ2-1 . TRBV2 CASSEIPSSNEQFF TGTGCCAGCAGTGAGATCCCCTCCAGCAATGAGCAGTTCTTC
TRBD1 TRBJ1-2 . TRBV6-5 CASLQGDTLYGYTF TGTGCCAGCCTTCAGGGGGACACTCTCTATGGCTACACCTTC
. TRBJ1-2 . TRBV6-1 CASSEDRANNYGYTF TGTGCCAGCAGTGAAGACAGGGCGAATAACTATGGCTACACCTTC
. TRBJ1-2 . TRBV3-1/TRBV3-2 CASSQSLTGGGYTF TGTGCCAGCAGCCAGTCTCTCACGGGAGGGGGCTACACCTTC
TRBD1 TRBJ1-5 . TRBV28 CASRGQEYSNQPQHF TGTGCCAGCAGGGGACAGGAATATAGCAATCAGCCCCAGCATTTT
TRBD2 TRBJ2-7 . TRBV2 CASSRTSGGIAYEQYF TGTGCCAGCAGTAGGACTAGCGGGGGGATCGCCTACGAGCAGTACTTC
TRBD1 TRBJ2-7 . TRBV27 CASSTGTGGHEQYF TGTGCCAGCAGTACGGGGACAGGGGGACACGAGCAGTACTTC
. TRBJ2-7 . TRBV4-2 CASSQDMGASYEQYF TGTGCCAGCAGCCAAGATATGGGGGCCTCCTACGAGCAGTACTTC
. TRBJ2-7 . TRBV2 CASSRVGEQYF TGTGCCAGCAGCAGGGTCGGCGAGCAGTACTTC
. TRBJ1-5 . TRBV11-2 CASSLGPSNQPQHF TGTGCCAGCAGCTTGGGCCCTAGCAATCAGCCCCAGCATTTT
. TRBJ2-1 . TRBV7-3 CASTATGRTWSGTEQFF TGTGCCAGCACGGCGACAGGGAGGACCTGGTCTGGAACTGAGCAGTTCTTC
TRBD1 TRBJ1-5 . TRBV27 CASSTATGGKRHF TGTGCCAGCAGTACGGCGACAGGGGGGAAACGGCATTTT
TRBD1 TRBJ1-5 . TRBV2 CASRGDRGSHQPQHF TGTGCCAGCAGGGGGGACAGGGGTTCCCATCAGCCCCAGCATTTT
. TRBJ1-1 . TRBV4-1 CASSQSTQNGWTEAFF TGCGCCAGCAGCCAGTCGACCCAAAACGGGTGGACTGAAGCTTTCTTT
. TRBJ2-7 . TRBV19 CASSHRVPYEQYF TGTGCCAGTTCCCACAGGGTACCCTACGAGCAGTACTTC
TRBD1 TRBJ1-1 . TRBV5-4 CASRSGTGKNTEAFF TGTGCCAGCAGGTCCGGGACAGGGAAGAACACTGAAGCTTTCTTT
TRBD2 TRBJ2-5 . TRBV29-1 CSAYSGGNQETQYF TGCAGCGCCTATAGCGGGGGGAACCAAGAGACCCAGTACTTC